This T cell receptor (beta chain) was recovered during a study of T cell repertoires in MIS-A myocarditis. The CDR3 totals 14 residues. V trimming: 9 bases; J trimming: 0 bases; junction bases outside the gene matches: 5. Germline CDR1 reads LNHNV; CDR2 reads YYDKDF (reference sequence). This clone was counted a few times. The assay was immunoSEQ multiplex PCR, and TCRdb's table has in-frame clones only and misses some. Found here are some 6,000 clones, just under 80% of them singletons; the top ten hold 64%. Material for sequencing was interventricular septum heart tissue obtained at autopsy. This chain links TRBV15 with TRBJ1-5, with 7 positions matching TRBD1. The source of this sequence is a man in his late teens or twenties with fulminant myocarditis from multisystem inflammatory syndrome in adults (MIS-A) after COVID-19. CDR3 sequence reads: CATSRDSSNQPQHF. The DNA for the CDR3 is TGTGCCACAAGCCGGGACAGTAGCAATCAGCCCCAGCATTTT.